The 15 T cell receptor beta chains reported below all come from one sample, sequenced in a study of CD8 T cells in Susac syndrome. RNA in amounts of roughly 0.5 to 1 ug was reverse transcribed with random hexamers. In TCRdb, the immunoSEQ multiplex PCR reads were re-called with MiXCR into one record per CDR3 protein. The sample consists of about 21,000 distinct CDR3 sequences, just under 95% of them appearing once. Sequencing input: CD8+ T cells from PBMCs. Receptor source: a human donor in good health.

The V call is TRBV6-5, the J call TRBJ1-4; D remains unclear. The CDR3 runs to 13 residues. The V gene lost 6 bases and the J gene lost 3 bases, with 8 bases spanning the gap. Germline assignment: CDR1 MNHEY and CDR2 SVGAGI. For the CDR3, the DNA is TGTGCCAGCAGGGCACTCTCTAATGAAAAACTGTTTTTT. Translated: CASRALSNEKLFF.

The chain has TRBV29-1 and TRBJ2-3; D may be TRBD2 (6 bases). Looked up from germline, CDR1 is SQVTM and CDR2 is ANQGSEA. This CDR3 has 13 residues. Trimming left V 2 bases short and J 6 bases short, with 12 bases between. CDR3 residues: CSVEQQEGDTQYF. The CDR3 DNA reads as TGCAGCGTTGAACAACAGGAGGGGGATACGCAGTATTTT.

The chain uses TRBV7-9 and TRBJ1-6; TRBD1 might be the D (5 bases). Germline V CDR1 and CDR2: SEHNR, FQNEAQ (reference sequence). This CDR3 has 15 amino acids. V dropped 7 bases and J dropped 10 bases, with 20 bases sitting between them. CDR3 residues: CASTLGLGEDSPLHF. The DNA of the CDR3 is TGTGCCAGCACCCTCGGGTTGGGGGAGGACTCACCCCTCCACTTT.

In its sample, this clonotype was seen once. V gene TRBV6-5 combines with J gene TRBJ1-5; D not resolved. Looked up from germline, CDR1 is MNHEY and CDR2 is SVGAGI. Trimming left V 6 bases short and J 2 bases short, with 11 bases between. This CDR3 contains 14 residues. This CDR3 reads CASSPRAGNQPQHF. CDR3 sequence (DNA): TGTGCCAGCAGCCCCCGGGCCGGCAATCAGCCCCAGCATTTT.

The chain is built from TRBV29-1 and TRBJ2-7; the D gene is possibly TRBD2 (6 bases). CDR3 length equals 13 residues. CDR1 SQVTM and CDR2 ANQGSEA come from the germline V gene. V dropped 6 bases and J dropped 2 bases, with 14 bases sitting between them. CDR3 loop: CSVSPGRTYEQYF. CDR3 in DNA: TGCAGCGTCTCCCCCGGGAGAACCTACGAGCAGTACTTC.

This sequence joins TRBV7-6 and TRBJ1-6; 7 bases match TRBD1. CDR1 is SGHVS and CDR2 is FNYEAQ in the germline V gene. The CDR3 runs 14 residues. Germline trimming cut 2 bases from V and 12 bases from J; bases unmatched to any gene: 7. CDR3 DNA: TGTGCCAGCAGCTTATATACAGGGGTTGTACCCCTCCACTTT. Amino acid sequence: CASSLYTGVVPLHF.

V usage is TRBV14 and J usage is TRBJ1-3, with D possibly TRBD1 on 6 matching bases. The CDR3 totals 14 residues. Germline CDR1 and CDR2: SGHDN and FVKESK. V dropped 4 bases and J dropped 4 bases, with 11 bases sitting between them. The CDR3 protein is CASSRTDTGNTIYF. The CDR3 DNA follows: TGTGCCAGCAGCCGGACAGACACCGGAAACACCATATATTTT.

The chain links TRBV19 to TRBJ1-4, with D uncertain. Germline V gene data show CDR1 as LNHDA and CDR2 as SQIVND (reference sequence). The ends were cut back, 1 base at V and 5 bases at J, with 20 bases in the middle. CDR3 length: 18 amino acids. The CDR3 loop reads CASSIGPYNNPLNEKLFF. The CDR3 coding sequence is TGTGCCAGTAGTATAGGACCGTACAACAACCCCCTGAATGAAAAACTGTTTTTT.

The V and J genes are TRBV4-3 and TRBJ2-3; 7 bases match TRBD2. The germline V gene has CDR1 LGHNA and CDR2 YSLEER. The trim removed 1 base at V and 2 bases at J, leaving 6 bases unmatched. The CDR3 totals 16 residues. The CDR3 is CASSQGLADPTDTQYF. The CDR3 DNA is TGCGCCAGCAGCCAAGGCCTAGCGGACCCCACAGATACGCAGTATTTT.

The V call is TRBV6-1, the J call TRBJ1-2, with D possibly TRBD1 on 6 matching bases. Germline assignment: CDR1 MNHNS and CDR2 SASEGT. Trimming took off 5 bases at V and 8 bases at J, with 21 bases between the two ends. CDR3 length equals 15 residues. In DNA form, the CDR3 reads TGTGCCAGCAGTCCCAAGGAGGAGGGGGGGCACGGCTACACCTTC. The encoded protein is CASSPKEEGGHGYTF.

This clonotype was seen once. The chain recombines TRBV5-1 with TRBJ2-1, with 8 nucleotides matching TRBD2. CDR1 SGHRS and CDR2 YFSETQ come from the germline V gene. Germline trimming cut 4 bases from V and 7 bases from J; bases unmatched to any gene: 10. The CDR3 spans 15 residues. CDR3: CASSPDGGAYNEQFF. CDR3 sequence (DNA): TGCGCCAGCAGCCCGGACGGGGGGGCTTATAATGAGCAGTTCTTC.

The chain couples TRBV18 to TRBJ2-3, with D perhaps TRBD2 (6 bases). V shed 6 bases and J shed 0 bases, with 13 bases lying between them. Per the germline V gene, CDR1 is KGHSH and CDR2 is LQKENI. This CDR3 comprises 15 residues. The CDR3 DNA follows: TGTGCCAGCTCCTCGACTAGAGGGAGCACAGATACGCAGTATTTT. Protein sequence: CASSSTRGSTDTQYF.

The gene calls are TRBV20-1 and TRBJ1-4; TRBD1 might be the D (6 bases). CDR1 and CDR2 (germline): DFQATT, SNEGSKA (reference sequence). The CDR3 loop spans 18 amino acids. Trimming stripped 5 bases from V and 6 bases from J, with 28 bases between. CDR3 DNA: TGCAGTGCTGAACCGGGACAAGATTTAGGTGGTCGCGATGAAAAACTGTTTTTT. Residues: CSAEPGQDLGGRDEKLFF.

This clonotype was recorded once. This chain links TRBV12-3 or TRBV12-4 with TRBJ2-3; D uncertain. V was trimmed by 3 bases and J by 1 base, leaving 5 bases between them. This CDR3 contains 13 residues. CDR3 protein: CASSFVGTDTQYF. DNA of the CDR3: TGTGCCAGCAGTTTTGTAGGCACAGATACGCAGTATTTT.

The gene calls are TRBV6-2 or TRBV6-3 and TRBJ1-5, with D uncertain. CDR3 length: 14 amino acids. Germline V gives CDR1 MNHEY, CDR2 SVGEGT. V gave up 2 bases and J gave up 3 bases, with 8 bases separating them. The DNA for the CDR3 is TGTGCCAGCAGTTACGGGCCAGACAATCAGCCCCAGCATTTT. It codes for CASSYGPDNQPQHF.